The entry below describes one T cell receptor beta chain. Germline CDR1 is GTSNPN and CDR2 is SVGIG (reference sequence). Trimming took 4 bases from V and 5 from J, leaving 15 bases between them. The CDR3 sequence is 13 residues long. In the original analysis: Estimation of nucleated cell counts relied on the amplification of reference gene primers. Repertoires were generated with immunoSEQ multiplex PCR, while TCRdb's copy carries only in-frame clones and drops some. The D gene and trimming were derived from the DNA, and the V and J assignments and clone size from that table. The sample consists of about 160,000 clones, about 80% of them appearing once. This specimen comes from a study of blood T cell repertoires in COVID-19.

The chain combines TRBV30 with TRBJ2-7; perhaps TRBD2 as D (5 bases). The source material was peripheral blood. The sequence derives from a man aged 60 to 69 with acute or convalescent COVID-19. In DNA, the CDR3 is TGTGCCTGGACCCCCGGGGTGGGCGACGAGCAGTACTTC. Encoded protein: CAWTPGVGDEQYF.